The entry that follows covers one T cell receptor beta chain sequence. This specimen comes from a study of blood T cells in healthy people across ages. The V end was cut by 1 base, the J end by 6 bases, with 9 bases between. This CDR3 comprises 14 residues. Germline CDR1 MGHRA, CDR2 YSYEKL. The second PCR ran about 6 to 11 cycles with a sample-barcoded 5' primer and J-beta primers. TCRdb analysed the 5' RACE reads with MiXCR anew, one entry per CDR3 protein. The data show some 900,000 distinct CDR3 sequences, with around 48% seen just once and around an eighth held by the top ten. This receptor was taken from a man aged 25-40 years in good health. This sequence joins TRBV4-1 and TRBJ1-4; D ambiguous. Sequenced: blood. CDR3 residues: CASSQGLLDEKLFF. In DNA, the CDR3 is TGCGCCAGCAGCCAAGGTCTACTGGATGAAAAACTGTTTTTT.